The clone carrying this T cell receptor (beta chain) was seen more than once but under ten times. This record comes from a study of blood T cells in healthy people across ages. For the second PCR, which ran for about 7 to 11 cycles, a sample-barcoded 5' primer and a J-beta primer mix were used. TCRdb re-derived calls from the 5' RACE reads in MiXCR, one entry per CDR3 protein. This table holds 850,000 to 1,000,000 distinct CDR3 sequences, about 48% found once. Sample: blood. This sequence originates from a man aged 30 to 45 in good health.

DNA for the CDR3: TGTGCCACCCTAGGACAGTCCCAGCCCGATACGCAGTATTTT. Translation gives CATLGQSQPDTQYF. The V gene is TRBV19, the J gene TRBJ2-3; the D gene is possibly TRBD1 (6 bases). Between the trimmed V and J ends, which lost 10 bases and 6 bases, there was a span of 20 bases. CDR3 length equals 14 residues. Germline loops: CDR1 LNHDA, CDR2 SQIVND (reference sequence).